This T cell receptor beta chain was captured by sequencing in a study of T cell changes during pregnancy in multiple sclerosis. Clones were read by immunoSEQ multiplex PCR, and TCRdb kept only the in-frame ones, dropping some. The repertoire holds tens of thousands of clones, with around 92% as singletons. The source was peripheral blood, collected in the third trimester of pregnancy. This TCR was recovered from a female donor in good health, enrolled as a control in a pregnancy study.

DNA of the CDR3: TGTGCCAGCAGCCCAGATAGCGGGAGCTCCTACAATGAGCAGTTCTTC. It codes for CASSPDSGSSYNEQFF. The J gene is TRBJ2-1, the V gene TRBV7-9; 9 bases are a match to TRBD2. V trimming: 5 bases; J trimming: 0 bases; junction bases outside the gene matches: 5. The CDR3 extends over 16 amino acids. Germline V gene data show CDR1 as SEHNR and CDR2 as FQNEAQ (reference sequence).